This entry is about one T cell receptor (beta chain). TCRdb's table, derived via immunoSEQ multiplex PCR, lists solely in-frame clones and lacks some. Among roughly 23,000 clones listed, about nine tenths were seen once. Sample time point: pre-treatment baseline. V gave up 3 bases and J gave up 1 base, with 12 bases separating them. Looked up from germline, CDR1 is SGHTA and CDR2 is FQGTGA. CDR3 length equals 15 residues. This entry comes from a study of blood T cell dynamics during melanoma immunotherapy. Sequencing was performed on blood, taken from a patient treated with checkpoint blockade. The chain combines TRBV7-3 with TRBJ2-5; a possible D gene is TRBD2 (7 bases). This sequence originates from a human donor with melanoma. The CDR3 DNA sequence: TGTGCCAGCAGCTTGGGGCGGGGGCTCCAAGAGACCCAGTACTTC. Its translation: CASSLGRGLQETQYF.